These 13 T cell receptor beta chains originate from one sample sequenced in a study of vaccination and CD4 T cells after COVID-19. For these receptors, no antigen is known. Documented treatment: roughly nine-day PBMC culture with coronavirus spike peptide pools or control peptides (ViraFEST assay). Sequence data for DNA of cultured CD4+ T cells were generated by the Oncomine TCR Beta short-read assay. TCRdb processed the PCR reads anew with MiXCR; each CDR3 protein has one entry. The sample includes about 9,600 distinct CDR3 sequences, 20% to 30% of them seen just once. The material sequenced was CD4+ T cells from blood, cultured in vitro, taken after SARS-CoV-2 vaccination. The source is a human donor who had recovered from COVID-19.

This clonotype showed up just once. The chain has TRBV28 and TRBJ1-2; TRBD1 matches at 10 bases. The CDR3 extends over 12 amino acids. Per the germline V gene, CDR1 is MDHEN and CDR2 is SYDVKM. The junction had 5 bases not matched to a gene; V was cut back by 8 bases and J by 8 bases. CDR3 residues: CASRQGALGYTF. Here the CDR3 DNA reads TGTGCCAGCCGACAGGGGGCACTCGGCTACACCTTC.

This clonotype was seen more than once but under ten times. As DNA, the CDR3 is TGTGCCAGCAGCTTGGGTCGGGAAGAATACTACGAGCAGTACTTC. Its translation is CASSLGREEYYEQYF. The chain employs TRBV7-2 and TRBJ2-7; D perhaps matches TRBD2 (5 bases). The CDR3 runs 15 residues. Trimming cost V 3 bases and J 3 bases, with 15 bases left between them. Germline V gene sequence: CDR1 SGHTA, CDR2 FQGNSA.

The chain joins TRBV28 to TRBJ1-1, with a weak D call TRBD1 (5 bases). The CDR3 is 16 amino acids. Trimming took 3 bases from V and 3 from J, leaving 17 bases between them. Germline-derived CDR1 and CDR2 are MDHEN and SYDVKM. As DNA, the CDR3 is TGTGCCAGCAGTTTGGGGCTTCCTCTGTCGGACACTGAAGCTTTCTTT. It encodes CASSLGLPLSDTEAFF. The full variable domain, with the rest looked up from reference TRBV28 and TRBJ1-1, is DVKVTQSSRYLVKRTGEKVFLECVQDMDHENMFWYRQDPGLGLRLIYFSYDVKMKEKGDIPEGYSVSREKKERFSLILESASTNQTSMYLCASSLGLPLSDTEAFFGQGTRLTVV.

V usage is TRBV19 and J usage is TRBJ2-1; maybe TRBD2 (6 bases). The CDR3 length is 14 residues. V lost 9 bases to trimming and J lost 8 bases, with 20 bases between them. Germline V lookup: CDR1 LNHDA, CDR2 SQIVND (reference sequence). DNA for the CDR3: TGTGCCAGCCGCCTAGGCGGGACGGGACATGAGCAGTTCTTC. It translates to CASRLGGTGHEQFF.

This clonotype has a handful of counts. This chain links TRBV20-1 with TRBJ2-7; D possibly corresponds to TRBD2 (5 bases). The germline CDR1 and CDR2 sequences are DFQATT and SNEGSKA (reference sequence). The V gene lost 6 bases and the J gene lost 3 bases, with 9 bases spanning the gap. The CDR3 consists of 11 residues. CDR3 coding DNA: TGCAGTGCCGGACTCTTCTACGAGCAGTACTTC. This codes for CSAGLFYEQYF.

This clonotype has more than one count but fewer than ten. The chain links TRBV20-1 to TRBJ1-6; D may be TRBD1 (6 bases). Trimming took 3 bases from V and 9 from J, leaving 15 bases between them. In germline, CDR1 is DFQATT, CDR2 SNEGSKA (reference sequence). The CDR3 contains 14 residues. The CDR3 region is CSASRGALGSPLHF. CDR3 in DNA: TGCAGTGCTAGTAGGGGGGCCCTAGGTTCACCCCTCCACTTT.

This clonotype was seen only once. At one of its ends the junction is not consistent with the germline gene, which may arise from a read error. The chain carries TRBV20-1 and TRBJ1-5; D gene uncertain. CDR1 is DFQATT, CDR2 SNEGSKA, per germline (reference sequence). The CDR3 spans 16 residues. CDR3 coding DNA: TGCGGTGCTAGAGAAGGACGGCGCTCAGCGCGGAAGCCCCAGCATTTT. This sequence encodes CGAREGRRSARKPQHF.

CDR3 region: CSARGGGSSYEQYF. The CDR3 nucleotides read TGCAGTGCTAGGGGGGGTGGCAGCTCCTACGAGCAGTACTTC. The rearrangement joins TRBV20-1 to TRBJ2-7, with D perhaps TRBD2 (6 bases). This CDR3 is 14 amino acids long. Trimming removed 3 bases at V and 0 bases at J, with 12 bases between. Per germline, CDR1 DFQATT and CDR2 SNEGSKA (reference sequence).

By its share, this clonotype is large. The rearrangement joins TRBV7-9 to TRBJ1-1, with TRBD1 as a possible D gene (5 bases). The V end lost 1 base, the J end lost 0 bases, and 12 bases lay between the germline ends. This CDR3 is 16 amino acids long. CDR1 and CDR2 (germline): SEHNR, FQNEAQ (reference sequence). The CDR3 is CASSLDHGTLNTEAFF. The CDR3 coding sequence is TGTGCCAGCAGCTTAGATCATGGGACCTTGAACACTGAAGCTTTCTTT.

The chain recombines TRBV20-1 with TRBJ2-1; 7 nucleotides align to TRBD1. Germline CDR1 DFQATT, CDR2 SNEGSKA (reference sequence). V lost 1 base, J lost 9 bases, and 9 bases stayed unmatched. The CDR3 is 14 residues long. The CDR3 region is CSARVYRGTAEQFF. DNA of the CDR3: TGCAGTGCTAGAGTTTACAGGGGAACGGCTGAGCAGTTCTTC.

CDR3 sequence reads: CASSAGDYGYTF. CDR3 sequence (DNA): TGTGCCAGCAGTGCAGGGGACTATGGCTACACCTTC. The J gene is TRBJ1-2, the V gene TRBV28, with D possibly being TRBD1 (6 bases). The CDR3 covers 12 residues. Germline CDR1 and CDR2: MDHEN and SYDVKM. Deletions cut 5 bases from V and 3 bases from J, with 7 bases between.

The chain has TRBV9 and TRBJ2-7; 7 positions match TRBD2. Germline CDR1 and CDR2: SGDLS and YYNGEE. The CDR3 has 15 amino acids. Trimming took 0 bases from V and 4 from J; bases not matched to a gene: 7. The DNA for the CDR3 is TGTGCCAGCAGCGTAGGCTCTAGCGGCGCGTACGAGCAGTACTTC. Protein product: CASSVGSSGAYEQYF.

This clonotype came up a few times. This chain links TRBV7-8 with TRBJ1-1; maybe TRBD1 (6 bases). The CDR3 spans 16 residues. The ends were cut back, 5 bases at V and 5 bases at J, with 21 bases in the middle. Germline assignment: CDR1 SGHVS and CDR2 FQNEAQ. The CDR3 DNA follows: TGTGCCAGCAGCCCCCGAATGACAGGCGGGGGGACTGAAGCTTTCTTT. The encoded protein is CASSPRMTGGGTEAFF. The full variable domain, its missing parts supplied by reference TRBV7-8 and TRBJ1-1, is GAGVSQSPRYKVAKRGQDVALRCDPISGHVSLFWYQQALGQGPEFLTYFQNEAQLDKSGLPSDRFFAERPEGSVSTLKIQRTQQEDSAVYLCASSPRMTGGGTEAFFGQGTRLTVV.